The text below deals with one T cell receptor (beta chain). The target antigen is unknown. This entry belongs to a study of blood T cell dynamics during melanoma immunotherapy. Study as a whole: Patients with metastatic melanoma got pembrolizumab or nivolumab-ipilimumab as first-line care.

V was clipped by 1 base and J by 4 bases, with 10 bases between them. Looked up from germline, CDR1 is MDHEN and CDR2 is SYDVKM. The CDR3 has 14 residues. The table came from immunoSEQ multiplex PCR; TCRdb's copy has only in-frame clones and leaves some out. The data contain about 11,000 clones, over 65% of them singletons. Time point specified: pre-treatment baseline. Disease control meant complete response, partial response or stable disease at 12 weeks. Study results and caveats: It remained unknown if the driving T cell clones were melanoma-specific. Disease-control patients' PBMC repertoires became either more clonal or more diverse at W3.

This TCR was recovered from a human donor with melanoma. Specimen: blood, collected from a patient treated with checkpoint blockade. The rearrangement joins TRBV28 to TRBJ1-1; D gene unclear. The CDR3 loop is CASSLSGFGTEAFF. In DNA form, the CDR3 reads TGTGCCAGCAGTTTATCAGGATTCGGCACTGAAGCTTTCTTT.